The entry below gives a single T cell receptor beta chain sequence along with its context. Its antigen is undetermined. The sample belongs to a study of cytomegalovirus exposure and HLA in healthy donors. Measured with immunoSEQ multiplex PCR; TCRdb has only the in-frame clones, and not every one. In the table there are 150,000 to 200,000 clones, about 86% of which are singletons. Study observations and caveats: A few CMV-associated chains were confirmed in vitro to be specific for CMV antigens.

With 0 bases clipped from V and 6 bases from J, the junction kept 5 bases outside the gene matches. CDR1 and CDR2 (germline): SGHNT, YYREEE (reference sequence). CDR3 length: 15 amino acids. This clonotype originated in a woman aged 25 to 45 in good health and CMV-seronegative. Sequenced sample: PBMCs. The chain has TRBV5-4 and TRBJ2-2; TRBD1 aligns across 7 bases. The CDR3 reads CASSLDRGIAGELFF. In DNA, the CDR3 is TGTGCCAGCAGCTTGGACAGGGGAATTGCCGGGGAGCTGTTTTTT.